This T cell receptor (beta chain) was retrieved from a study of cytomegalovirus exposure and HLA in healthy donors. TCRdb keeps only in-frame clones here, not all; method: immunoSEQ multiplex PCR. The sample has 100,000 to 150,000 clones, nearly 90% seen once. This receptor was taken from a woman younger than 35 in good health and CMV-seronegative. Material for sequencing was PBMCs.

CDR3 protein: CASRDRGRANEQFF. Here the CDR3 DNA reads TGTGCCAGCAGGGACAGGGGGCGGGCGAATGAGCAGTTCTTC. The chain joins TRBV2 to TRBJ2-1; the match to TRBD1 covers 11 bases. Germline-derived CDR1 and CDR2 are SNHLY and FYNNEI. The length of the CDR3 is 14 residues. V lost 6 bases and J lost 7; bases outside the gene matches: 5.